The clone carrying this T cell receptor beta chain was counted a few times. The CDR3 is 15 amino acids. Germline lookup yields CDR1 MNHEY and CDR2 SVGEGT. Trimming took 6 bases from V and 4 from J; bases not matched to a gene: 11. This entry is derived from a study of early T cells in non-severe SARS-CoV-2 infection. TCRdb re-derived calls from the 5' RACE reads in MiXCR, one entry per CDR3 protein. The data hold fewer than 25,000 distinct CDR3 sequences, with approximately 4.3% observed a single time. The sequenced sample was whole blood. The receptor's source is an adult who was a healthcare worker with PCR-confirmed SARS-CoV-2 infection or an uninfected control (not recorded which). The rearrangement links TRBV6-2 or TRBV6-3 to TRBJ1-2, with TRBD1 identical over 7 bases. This chain's CDR3 is CASRGERTGIYGYTF. CDR3 in DNA: TGTGCCAGCAGAGGGGAACGGACAGGCATCTATGGCTACACCTTC.